The clone carrying this TCR beta chain was detected ten times or more. What it recognizes is unknown. Sample time point: newly diagnosed GD, antithyroid drugs for less than 3 months. PBMC RNA was the source of the TCR library. The diagnosis of Graves' disease used American Thyroid Association guidelines. Both iRepertoire HTBI primers and Arm-PCR of CDR3 regions were used to build the TCR beta libraries. TCRdb independently ran MiXCR on the multiplex PCR reads; one entry per CDR3 protein. The repertoire holds roughly 350,000 distinct CDR3 sequences, with over 15% as singletons. These data belong to a study of regulatory T cells in long-lasting Graves disease. Findings and limits, study-wide: Persistent disease favored TRBV28, TRBJ1-2 and TRBJ2-5.

The CDR3 covers 13 residues. Germline V gene sequence: CDR1 GTSNPN, CDR2 SVGIG (reference sequence). V lost 4 bases to trimming and J lost 0 bases, with 7 bases between them. These same records also appear under a second study, on T cells in Graves' hyperthyroidism and ophthalmopathy. That publication notes: Orbital computed tomography and thyroid ultrasound, together with serum TRAb and thyroxine and clinical symptoms, were used for diagnoses.

This chain links TRBV30 with TRBJ1-5, with a weak D call TRBD1 (6 bases). This clonotype was obtained from a man aged 40-55 years with Graves disease. Sequencing used peripheral blood mononuclear cells (PBMCs), obtained at new diagnosis, from a patient treated with antithyroid drugs. CDR3 sequence (DNA): TGTGCCTGGAACAGGGATAGCAATCAGCCCCAGCATTTT. Protein sequence: CAWNRDSNQPQHF.